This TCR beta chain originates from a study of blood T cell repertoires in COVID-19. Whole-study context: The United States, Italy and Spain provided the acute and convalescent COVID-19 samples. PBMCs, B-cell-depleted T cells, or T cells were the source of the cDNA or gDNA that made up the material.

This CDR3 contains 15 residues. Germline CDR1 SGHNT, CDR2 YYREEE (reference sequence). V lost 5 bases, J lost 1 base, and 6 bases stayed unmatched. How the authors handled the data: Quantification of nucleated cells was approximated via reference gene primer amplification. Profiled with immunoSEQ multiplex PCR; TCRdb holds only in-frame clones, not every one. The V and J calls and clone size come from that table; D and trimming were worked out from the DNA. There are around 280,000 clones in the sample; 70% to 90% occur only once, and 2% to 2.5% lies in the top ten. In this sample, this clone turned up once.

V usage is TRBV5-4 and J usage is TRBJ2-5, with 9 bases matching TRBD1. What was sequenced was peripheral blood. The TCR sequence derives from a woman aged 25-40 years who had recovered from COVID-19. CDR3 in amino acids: CASSLGTGSQETQYF. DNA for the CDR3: TGTGCCAGCAGTTTAGGGACAGGGTCCCAAGAGACCCAGTACTTC.